These T cell receptor beta chains were read from a single sample in a study of human thymus T cells. Assay used: immunoSEQ multiplex PCR; TCRdb lists only in-frame clones, some missing. Among under 95,000 clones listed, roughly 96% were seen once. The specimen sequenced was thymus tissue. All receptors come from a girl less than two years old with a congenital heart defect but otherwise immunologically healthy. Each CDR3 is given with its conserved first and last residue. The order of the fields is J gene, D gene, clone size, V gene, CDR3 DNA, CDR3 protein. A D gene is named only where the DNA matches it firmly. Size values are once, few and many counts, or a class for expanded clones, and some rows have none.

>TRBJ1-5|.|.|TRBV7-2
TGTGCCAGCAGCCCTCGACTGGGTCAGCCCCAGCATTTT
CASSPRLGQPQHF
>TRBJ2-1|TRBD2|.|TRBV5-6
TGTGCCAGCAGGGGGGGGACTAGCGGGCCCTCCGGAGTCTACAATGAGCAGTTCTTC
CASRGGTSGPSGVYNEQFF
>TRBJ2-1|TRBD2|.|TRBV28
TGTGCCAGCAGTTTCGGGGCAGGGAATGGTGCGGGAGGGCCGTACAATGAGCAGTTCTTC
CASSFGAGNGAGGPYNEQFF
>TRBJ1-3|TRBD1|.|TRBV5-4
TGTGCCAGCAGTCGACAGGGTACGGGAAACACCATATATTTT
CASSRQGTGNTIYF
>TRBJ2-1|TRBD2|few|TRBV11-2
TGTGCCAGCAGCTTAGGAACGGGAGGGATTCCTGAGCAGTTCTTC
CASSLGTGGIPEQFF
>TRBJ2-5|.|.|TRBV4-2
TGTGCCAGCAACTCTAACGCCGGGCCCCAAGAGACCCAGTACTTC
CASNSNAGPQETQYF
>TRBJ1-2|TRBD1|.|TRBV4-2
TGTGCCAGCAGCCAAGAGTCTACAGGGGGGGACTATGGCTACACCTTC
CASSQESTGGDYGYTF
>TRBJ1-3|.|.|TRBV15
TGTGCCACCAGCAGAGAGGCGGGGACCCTCGGAAACACCATATATTTT
CATSREAGTLGNTIYF
>TRBJ2-7|.|.|TRBV12-1
TGTGCCAGCGTGGTTTCTAGCGGGTCTTGTCCGCAGTACTTC
CASVVSSGSCPQYF
>TRBJ1-1|TRBD1|.|TRBV25-1
TGTGCCTCGGACTCGGGACAGGCGGGCACTGAAGCTTTCTTT
CASDSGQAGTEAFF
>TRBJ2-7|.|.|TRBV6-5
TGTGCCAGCAGTCTGGGCCCCGGTGGATACGAGCAGTACTTC
CASSLGPGGYEQYF
>TRBJ2-6|TRBD1|.|TRBV9
TGTGCCAGCAGCGTCGGGACAGGGGGAACTGGGGCCAACGTCCTGACTTTC
CASSVGTGGTGANVLTF
>TRBJ2-7|TRBD2|.|TRBV5-8
TGTGCCAGCAGTTTCTTGTCACGGGAGGACGACTCCTACGAGCAGTACTTC
CASSFLSREDDSYEQYF